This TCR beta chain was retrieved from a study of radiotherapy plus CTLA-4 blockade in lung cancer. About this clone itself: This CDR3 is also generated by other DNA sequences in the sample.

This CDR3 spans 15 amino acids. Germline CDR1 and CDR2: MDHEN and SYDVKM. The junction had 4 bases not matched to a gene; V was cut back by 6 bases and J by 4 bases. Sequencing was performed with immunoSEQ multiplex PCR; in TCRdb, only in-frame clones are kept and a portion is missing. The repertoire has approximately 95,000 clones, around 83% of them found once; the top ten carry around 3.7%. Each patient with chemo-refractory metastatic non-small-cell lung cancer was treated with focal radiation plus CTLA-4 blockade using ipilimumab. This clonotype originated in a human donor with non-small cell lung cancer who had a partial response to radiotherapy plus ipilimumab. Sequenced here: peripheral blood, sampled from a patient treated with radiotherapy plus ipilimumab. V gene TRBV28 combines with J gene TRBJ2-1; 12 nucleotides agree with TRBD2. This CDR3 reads CASSLAGGPYNEQFF. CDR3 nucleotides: TGTGCCAGCAGCCTAGCGGGAGGGCCTTACAATGAGCAGTTCTTC.